The clone carrying this T cell receptor beta chain has just a few counts. Its antigen is still unknown. This sample is part of a study of T-cell memory formation after mild COVID-19. Study-level results: Whereas later expanders leaned CD4+, clones contracting day 15 to 85 showed a balanced CD4/CD8 makeup.

CDR3 length: 14 residues. The germline V gene has CDR1 DFQATT and CDR2 SNEGSKA (reference sequence). V lost 4 bases to trimming and J lost 2 bases, with 13 bases between them. TCRdb reprocessed the 5' RACE reads with MiXCR, giving one entry per CDR3 protein. This table holds around 340,000 distinct CDR3 sequences, less than 20% found once. Source material: PBMCs or a T cell subset sorted from them (not recorded which). This sequence originates from a man aged 18 to 30 who had mild COVID-19 (a few samples of this study predate the infection). Cell type and time point are not known. This sequence joins TRBV20-1 and TRBJ2-3; maybe TRBD2 (5 bases). DNA of the CDR3: TGCAGTGCTATGTCAGCGGCGAACACAGATACGCAGTATTTT. This codes for CSAMSAANTDTQYF.